The present T cell receptor beta chain was sequenced within a study of post-analysis software for immune sequencing data. With regard to this clonotype: Its cognate antigen is unknown.

Study-level findings and limits: For normalized Chao1 diversity, multiple sclerosis patients scored significantly lower than controls did. Five or six TRBV segments appeared more often in patients than in controls, and TRBV5-6, TRBV5-1 and TRBV20-1 were among these.

Carried by the TCR beta cDNA libraries were unique molecular identifiers. Using its own MiXCR run on the PCR reads, TCRdb lists one record per CDR3 protein. The sample contains 160,000 or so distinct CDR3 sequences, around 36% of which appear only once. Trimming took off 5 bases at V and 7 bases at J, with 11 bases between the two ends. From germline, CDR1 is DFQATT and CDR2 SNEGSKA (reference sequence). This CDR3 is built from 11 residues. The sequence derives from a girl aged 5-17 years with multiple sclerosis. The input for sequencing was blood, taken after autologous hematopoietic stem cell transplantation. The rearrangement links TRBV20-1 to TRBJ1-2, with D maybe TRBD1 (6 bases). This CDR3 is CSAYREGGYTF. CDR3 nucleotides: TGCAGTGCTTACAGGGAGGGTGGCTACACCTTC.